This T cell receptor (beta chain) is drawn from a study of cytomegalovirus exposure and HLA in healthy donors. General study results and limits: It is likely that the observed cluster of highly shared sequence variants was a sequencing artifact. Some TCR beta chains (more than 150 of them) were listed as cytomegalovirus-associated.

Note on this clone: Its antigen remains unknown. The junction differs from germline at one of its ends, possibly a read error.

Germline V lookup: CDR1 MNHEY, CDR2 SMNVEV (reference sequence). The CDR3 runs 16 residues. With 60 Vbeta and 13 Jbeta primers, the PCR was carried out. Data came from immunoSEQ multiplex PCR; TCRdb stores just in-frame clones and leaves some out. The top ten clones hold roughly 3.8% of a sample with 99,000 or so clones, around 81% of them seen once. This rearrangement joins TRBV27 to TRBJ2-6; the D is unclear. The TCR sequence derives from a female donor in good health and CMV-seropositive. What was sequenced was PBMCs. In nucleotides, the CDR3 is TGTGCCCGCAGTTTTCGACATGCCTCTGGGGCCAACGTCCTGACTTTC. Protein product: CARSFRHASGANVLTF.